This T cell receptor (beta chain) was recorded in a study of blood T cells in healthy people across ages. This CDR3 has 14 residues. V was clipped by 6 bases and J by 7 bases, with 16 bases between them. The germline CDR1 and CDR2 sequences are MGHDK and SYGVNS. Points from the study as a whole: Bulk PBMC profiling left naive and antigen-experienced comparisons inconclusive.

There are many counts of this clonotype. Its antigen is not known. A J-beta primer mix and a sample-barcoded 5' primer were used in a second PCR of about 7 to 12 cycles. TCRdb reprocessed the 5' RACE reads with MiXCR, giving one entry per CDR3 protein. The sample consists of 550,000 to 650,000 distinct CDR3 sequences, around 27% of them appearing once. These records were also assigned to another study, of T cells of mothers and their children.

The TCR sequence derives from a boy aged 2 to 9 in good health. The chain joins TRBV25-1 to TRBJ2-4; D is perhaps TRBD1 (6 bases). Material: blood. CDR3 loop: CASSPNRDRNIQYF. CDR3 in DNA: TGTGCCAGCAGCCCGAACAGGGATCGGAACATTCAGTACTTC.